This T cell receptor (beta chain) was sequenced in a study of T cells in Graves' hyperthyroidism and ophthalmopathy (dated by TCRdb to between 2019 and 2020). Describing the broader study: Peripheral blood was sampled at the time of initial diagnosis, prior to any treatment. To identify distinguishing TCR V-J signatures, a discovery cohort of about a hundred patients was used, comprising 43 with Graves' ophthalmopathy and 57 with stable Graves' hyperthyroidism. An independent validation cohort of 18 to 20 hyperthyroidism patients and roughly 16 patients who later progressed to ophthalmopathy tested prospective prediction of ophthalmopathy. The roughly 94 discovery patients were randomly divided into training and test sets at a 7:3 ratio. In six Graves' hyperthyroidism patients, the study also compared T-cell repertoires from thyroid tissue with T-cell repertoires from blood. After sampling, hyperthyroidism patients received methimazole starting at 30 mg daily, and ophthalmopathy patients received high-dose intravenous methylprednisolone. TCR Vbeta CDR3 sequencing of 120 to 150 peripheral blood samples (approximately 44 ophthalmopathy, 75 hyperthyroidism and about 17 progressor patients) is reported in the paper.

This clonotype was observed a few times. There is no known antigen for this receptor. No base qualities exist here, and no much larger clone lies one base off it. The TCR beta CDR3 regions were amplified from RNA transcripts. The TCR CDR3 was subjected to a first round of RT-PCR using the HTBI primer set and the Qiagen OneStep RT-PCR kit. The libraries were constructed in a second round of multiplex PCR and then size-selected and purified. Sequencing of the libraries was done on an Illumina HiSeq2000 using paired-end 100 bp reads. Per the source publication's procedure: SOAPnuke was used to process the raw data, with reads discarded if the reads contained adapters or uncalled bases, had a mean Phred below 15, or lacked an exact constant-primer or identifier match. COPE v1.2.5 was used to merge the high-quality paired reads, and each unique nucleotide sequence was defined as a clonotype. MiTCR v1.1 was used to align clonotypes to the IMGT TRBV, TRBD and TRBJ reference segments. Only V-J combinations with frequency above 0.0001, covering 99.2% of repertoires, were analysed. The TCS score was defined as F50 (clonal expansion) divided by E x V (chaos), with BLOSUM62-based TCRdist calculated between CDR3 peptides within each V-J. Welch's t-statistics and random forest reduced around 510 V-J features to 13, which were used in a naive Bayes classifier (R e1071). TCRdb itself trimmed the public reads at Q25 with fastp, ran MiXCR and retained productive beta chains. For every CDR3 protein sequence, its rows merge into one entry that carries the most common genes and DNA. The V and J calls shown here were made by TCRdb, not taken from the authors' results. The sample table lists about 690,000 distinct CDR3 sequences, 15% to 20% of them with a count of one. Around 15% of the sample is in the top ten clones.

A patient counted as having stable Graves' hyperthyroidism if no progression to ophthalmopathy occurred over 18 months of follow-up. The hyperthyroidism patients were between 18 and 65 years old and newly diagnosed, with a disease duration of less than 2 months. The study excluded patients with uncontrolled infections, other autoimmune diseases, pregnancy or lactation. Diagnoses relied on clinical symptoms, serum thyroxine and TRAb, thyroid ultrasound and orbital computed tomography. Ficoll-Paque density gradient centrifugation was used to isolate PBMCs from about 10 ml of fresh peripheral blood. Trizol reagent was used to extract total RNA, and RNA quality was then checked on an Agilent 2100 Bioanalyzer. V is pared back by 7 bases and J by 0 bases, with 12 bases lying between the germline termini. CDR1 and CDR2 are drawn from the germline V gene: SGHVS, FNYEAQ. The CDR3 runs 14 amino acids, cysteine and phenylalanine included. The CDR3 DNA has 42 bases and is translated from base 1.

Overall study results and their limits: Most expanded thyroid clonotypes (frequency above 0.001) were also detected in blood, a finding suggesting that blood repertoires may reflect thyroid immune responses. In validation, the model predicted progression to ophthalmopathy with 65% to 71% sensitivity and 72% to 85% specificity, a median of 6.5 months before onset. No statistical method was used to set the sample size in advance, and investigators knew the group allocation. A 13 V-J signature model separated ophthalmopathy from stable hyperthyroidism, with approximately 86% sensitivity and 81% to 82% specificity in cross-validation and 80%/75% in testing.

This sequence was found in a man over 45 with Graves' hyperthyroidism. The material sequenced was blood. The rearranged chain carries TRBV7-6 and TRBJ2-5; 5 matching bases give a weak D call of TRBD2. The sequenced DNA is TGTGCCAGCAACAAAGACGGGGACCAAGAGACCCAGTACTTC. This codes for CASNKDGDQETQYF.